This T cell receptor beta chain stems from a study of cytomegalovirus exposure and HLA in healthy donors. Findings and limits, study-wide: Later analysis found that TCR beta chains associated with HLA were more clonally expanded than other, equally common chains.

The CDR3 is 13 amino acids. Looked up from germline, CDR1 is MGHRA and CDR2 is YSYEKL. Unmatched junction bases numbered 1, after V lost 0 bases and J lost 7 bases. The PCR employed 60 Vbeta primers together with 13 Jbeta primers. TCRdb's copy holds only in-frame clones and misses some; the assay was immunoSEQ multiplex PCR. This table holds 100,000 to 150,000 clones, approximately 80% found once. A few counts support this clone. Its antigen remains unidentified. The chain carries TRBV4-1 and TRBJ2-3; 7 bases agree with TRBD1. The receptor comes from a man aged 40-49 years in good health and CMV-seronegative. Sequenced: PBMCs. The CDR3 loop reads CASSQETGYTQYF. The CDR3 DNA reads TGCGCCAGCAGCCAAGAGACAGGGTATACGCAGTATTTT.